This record covers a single T cell receptor beta chain. Unique molecular identifiers were incorporated into the prepared TCRbeta library. Each CDR3 protein is one row after TCRdb ran MiXCR on the PCR reads. The sample yields approximately 110,000 distinct CDR3 sequences, more than 20% seen once. Germline V CDR1 and CDR2: SGHKS, YYEKEE (reference sequence). V lost 3 bases and J lost 2, with 16 bases in between. The CDR3 contains 16 residues. This entry comes from a study of T-cell reconstitution after alpha-beta-depleted transplantation in children. The clonotype comes from a male patient between 2 and 9 years old who had a stem cell transplant for chronic granulomatous disease, so the T cells may come from the graft donor. The chain links TRBV5-5 to TRBJ2-3; D may be TRBD2 (5 bases). Sequenced here: PBMCs, mostly from graft donor cells, sampled 180 days after TCRalphabeta/CD19-depleted stem cell transplant. CDR3 nucleotide sequence: TGTGCCAGCAGCTGGCCAAGATCGGGATCCACAGATACGCAGTATTTT. Its protein product is CASSWPRSGSTDTQYF.